This T cell receptor beta chain emerged from a study of T cell clonality in common variable immunodeficiency. Broader study findings: Compared with healthy controls, CVID subjects showed increased TCRbeta clonality, mostly in about a third.

TCRdb keeps only in-frame clones here, not all; method: immunoSEQ multiplex PCR. The sample gives about 64,000 clones, none seen only once, and the top ten clones hold 1.5% to 2%. The germline CDR1 and CDR2 sequences are LNHDA and SQIVND (reference sequence). V dropped 0 bases and J dropped 0; count of bases not matched to a gene: 4. This CDR3 region has 17 residues. This clone has at least ten counts. Its antigen remains unidentified. The read terminates 3 residues ahead of where the CDR3 ends, so the germline J gene completes it. The sample consisted of peripheral blood mononuclear cells. The V and J genes are TRBV19 and TRBJ2-1, with 8 bases matching TRBD2. The receptor's source is a person aged 18 to 70 in good health. The CDR3 loop reads CASSIDGGTSSYNEQFF. CDR3 DNA, as far as it was read: TGTGCCAGTAGTATAGATGGAGGGACTAGCTCCTACAATGAG.